Below, one TCR beta chain is given with its context. Its antigen is currently unknown. The germline V gene has CDR1 MNHEY and CDR2 SMNVEV (reference sequence). The CDR3 consists of 13 residues. V shed 6 bases and J 4 bases; nucleotides not matched to a gene: 5. The entry originates in a study of vaccination and CD4 T cells after COVID-19. Study-wide background: Convalescent cases consisted of six males and four females, of whom two were Hispanic.

Oncomine TCR Beta short-read sequencing was applied to DNA from cultured CD4+ T cells. Once CD4+ T cells had been cultured, genomic DNA was extracted from them. A single record per CDR3 protein comes from TCRdb applying MiXCR to the PCR reads. The table includes 15,000 or so distinct CDR3 sequences, almost 50% detected once. This sample's treatment: approximately 9-day PBMC culture with coronavirus spike peptide pools or control peptides (ViraFEST assay). Dates of positive PCR ran from March to December 2020, before US Alpha, Beta and Delta variants. After about 11 days of culture, CD4+ T cells were negatively selected.

The receptor was isolated from a human donor with COVID-19. The rearrangement uses TRBV27 and TRBJ1-1; TRBD1 agrees at 7 bases. This specimen consisted of cultured CD4+ T cells from blood, obtained after SARS-CoV-2 vaccination. CDR3 nucleotides: TGTGCCAGCAGGATTGCAGGGGGCACTGAAGCTTTCTTT. The encoded protein is CASRIAGGTEAFF.